A selection of T cell receptor beta chains follows, all from one sample in a study of shared clonotypes between healthy human individuals. The protocol was immunoSEQ multiplex PCR, while the TCRdb copy is restricted to in-frame clones and leaves out a portion. Found here are about 470,000 clones, about 85% of them singletons; the top ten hold approximately 13%. Sequenced: PBMCs. The receptors were gathered from a woman aged 40-49 years in good health. Some clones in this sample may be carry-over from other donors' samples. The CDR3 runs from the conserved cysteine through the conserved F or W. D genes are given only for firm matches. Clone size, where shown, is once, few, many, or a class for clones that have expanded.

CDR3 DNA	CDR3 protein	V gene	J gene	D gene	clone size
TGCGCCAGCAGCCAAGATCGCAGGGGGCGACCCTACAATGAGCAGTTCTTC	CASSQDRRGRPYNEQFF	TRBV4-3	TRBJ2-1	TRBD1	NA
TGTGCCAGCAGGCGATACGAGCAGTACTTC	CASRRYEQYF	TRBV28	TRBJ2-7	NA	NA
TGTGCCATCAGCCCGGACAGGGGAGACACTGAAGCTTTCTTT	CAISPDRGDTEAFF	TRBV10-3	TRBJ1-1	TRBD1	once
TGCAGCGTTGTCCCGGGACTAGCTTCACATGAGCAGTTCTTC	CSVVPGLASHEQFF	TRBV29-1	TRBJ2-1	TRBD2	NA
TGTGCCAGCAGCCCAGGGACAGAGAACACCATATATTTT	CASSPGTENTIYF	TRBV5-4	TRBJ1-3	TRBD1	NA
TGCGCCAGCAGCTTGGTGGCGGCGGGGGGGCCCCAGCATTTT	CASSLVAAGGPQHF	TRBV5-1	TRBJ1-5	NA	NA
TGTGCCAGAACCACTGAAGCTTTCTTT	CARTTEAFF	TRBV5-3	TRBJ1-1	NA	NA
TGTGCCAGCTCACTCGACAGGGGCCAGCGGGGCAATCAGCCCCAGCATTTT	CASSLDRGQRGNQPQHF	TRBV18	TRBJ1-5	TRBD1	once
TGTGCCAGCAGCTTAACAGGGCCCGAGCAGTTCTTC	CASSLTGPEQFF	TRBV11-3	TRBJ2-1	NA	NA
TGTGCCAGTAGTATAGGGGACAGTAATCAGCCCCAGCATTTT	CASSIGDSNQPQHF	TRBV19	TRBJ1-5	TRBD1	NA
TGTGCCAGCAGCCAAAGCGGGGGCTCCTACAATGAGCAGTTCTTC	CASSQSGGSYNEQFF	TRBV7-6	TRBJ2-1	TRBD2	NA
TGTGCCAGCAGACTCGACAGGAGCACAGATACGCAGTATTTT	CASRLDRSTDTQYF	TRBV2	TRBJ2-3	NA	NA
TGTGCCAGCAGCCTCCAGGGGGCAGACGGTGGCTACACCTTC	CASSLQGADGGYTF	TRBV7-2	TRBJ1-2	TRBD1	NA
TGCGCCAGCAGCCAACCGGGACAGGGGCACCCCCCAGATACGCAGTATTTT	CASSQPGQGHPPDTQYF	TRBV4-1	TRBJ2-3	TRBD1	NA
TGCAGCGTGCATGGGACAGGGTATGACTACGAGCAGTACTTC	CSVHGTGYDYEQYF	TRBV29-1	TRBJ2-7	TRBD1	NA
TGTGCCAGCAGCGCGGACCTGGGCTATGGCTACACCTTC	CASSADLGYGYTF	TRBV9	TRBJ1-2	NA	NA
TGCAGCGTTGGGAGCCAGGGTAGTGGCTACACCTTC	CSVGSQGSGYTF	TRBV29-1	TRBJ1-2	NA	NA
TGTGCCAGCAGCCCGGACAGGGTATGGTCCTACAATGAGCAGTTCTTC	CASSPDRVWSYNEQFF	TRBV7-8	TRBJ2-1	TRBD1	NA
TGTGCCAGCAGTTACTCGAGTCAGGGCCAGCCCCAGCATTTT	CASSYSSQGQPQHF	TRBV6-6	TRBJ1-5	NA	NA